The 7 T cell receptor beta chains in this list originate from one sample, sequenced in a study of shared clonotypes between healthy human individuals. Cells designated naive CD8 were CD45RO-negative and were positively selected for CCR7, with terminally differentiated effector memory CD45RA+ cells excluded. Using immunoSEQ multiplex PCR, the repertoire was profiled, and TCRdb retains in-frame clones only, with some absent. Altogether roughly 2.1 million clones are present, around 93% being singletons, with the ten largest covering over 1.5%. Material: naive CD8+ T cells from PBMCs. Receptors originate from a young man in good health. Some clones in this sample may be carry-over from other donors' samples.

In regard to this clone: The same CDR3 is also encoded by other DNA sequences in this sample. The V call is TRBV10-3, the J call TRBJ2-5; tentatively, D is TRBD1 (5 bases). The V end lost 0 bases, the J end lost 5 bases, and 10 bases lay between the germline ends. CDR1 is ENHRY, CDR2 SYGVKD, per germline. The CDR3 runs 14 residues. The CDR3 spells CAISESGAGETQYF. CDR3 in DNA: TGTGCCATCAGTGAGTCTGGGGCCGGGGAGACCCAGTACTTC.

CDR3 nucleotide sequence: TGTGCCAGCAGCGCCGGACAGGCGTTGTTCTACGAGCAGTACTTC. It codes for CASSAGQALFYEQYF. The chain uses TRBV9 and TRBJ2-7, with 7 bases lining up with TRBD1. The CDR3 has 15 residues. J gave up 3 bases and V 3 bases, and 9 bases lay outside the gene matches. CDR1 and CDR2 (germline): SGDLS, YYNGEE. The complete variable domain, with remaining parts taken from reference TRBV9 and TRBJ2-7, reads DSGVTQTPKHLITATGQRVTLRCSPRSGDLSVYWYQQSLDQGLQFLIQYYNGEERAKGNILERFSAQQFPDLHSELNLSSLELGDSALYFCASSAGQALFYEQYFGPGTRLTVT.

The V and J genes are TRBV7-3 and TRBJ2-6; TRBD2 might be the D (5 bases). V dropped 5 bases and J dropped 1 base, with 12 bases sitting between them. The CDR3 contains 16 residues. From germline, CDR1 is SGHTA and CDR2 FQGTGA. Here the CDR3 reads CASSPPLVSGANVLTF. The CDR3 DNA reads TGTGCCAGCAGCCCCCCACTAGTGTCTGGGGCCAACGTCCTGACTTTC.

The chain carries TRBV29-1 and TRBJ2-7; TRBD1 matches at 9 bases. CDR1 and CDR2 from the germline V gene are SQVTM and ANQGSEA. The V gene end was trimmed by 5 bases and the J gene end by 0 bases; junction bases not matched to a gene: 11. This CDR3 is 16 amino acids long. The DNA for the CDR3 is TGCAGCGTTAGTCCCGGGACAGGGTCGAGCTCCTACGAGCAGTACTTC. It translates to CSVSPGTGSSSYEQYF.

The rearrangement joins TRBV6-1 to TRBJ1-4; tentative D call: TRBD1 (6 bases). The CDR3 runs to 17 residues. Trimming cost V 1 base and J 8 bases, with 20 bases left between them. Germline CDR1 and CDR2: MNHNS and SASEGT. CDR3 bases: TGTGCCAGCAGTGAAGTGGGTGGGCAGGGGTGGGCAGAAAAACTGTTTTTT. Translated: CASSEVGGQGWAEKLFF.

The genes are TRBV21-1 and TRBJ1-5. TRBV21-1 is classified as a pseudogene. This CDR3 is 15 amino acids long. CDR3 sequence: CARRLKDGSNQPQHF. In DNA form, the CDR3 reads TGTGCCAGACGCTTAAAGGACGGTTCCAATCAGCCCCAGCATTTT.

DNA for the CDR3: TGTGCCACCAGCGAGCGGGGTGGCGAGCAGTACTTC. Protein sequence: CATSERGGEQYF. V is TRBV15 and J is TRBJ2-7; 7 bases fit TRBD2. V gave up 5 bases and J gave up 6 bases; unmatched junction bases: 4. Germline V lookup: CDR1 LNHNV, CDR2 YYDKDF (reference sequence). This CDR3 is built from 12 residues. Full variable domain (remainder filled in from reference TRBV15 and TRBJ2-7): DAMVIQNPRYQVTQFGKPVTLSCSQTLNHNVMYWYQQKSSQAPKLLFHYYDKDFNNEADTPDNFQSRRPNTSFCFLDIRSPGLGDTAMYLCATSERGGEQYFGPGTRLTVT.